The 27 T cell receptor beta chains below all came from one sample that was sequenced in a study of blood T cell repertoires in COVID-19. The data were produced by immunoSEQ multiplex PCR, yet TCRdb's version contains in-frame clones alone and is incomplete. The table records 90,000 to 100,000 clones, approximately 84% of them present only once. The sample was peripheral blood. The receptors originated from an older woman with acute or convalescent COVID-19.

This clone was recorded only once. The rearrangement joins TRBV28 to TRBJ1-4; D not resolved. V lost 8 bases, J lost 8 bases, and 15 bases lay in between. Germline-derived CDR1 and CDR2 are MDHEN and SYDVKM. This CDR3 is 13 amino acids long. The CDR3 DNA reads as TGTGCCAGCCTAGCACAGCTTAGGGAAAAACTGTTTTTT. Residues: CASLAQLREKLFF. The whole variable domain, filled in from reference TRBV28 and TRBJ1-4, reads DVKVTQSSRYLVKRTGEKVFLECVQDMDHENMFWYRQDPGLGLRLIYFSYDVKMKEKGDIPEGYSVSREKKERFSLILESASTNQTSMYLCASLAQLREKLFFGSGTQLSVL.

The V call is TRBV28, the J call TRBJ1-5; D possibly corresponds to TRBD1 (6 bases). CDR1 and CDR2 (germline): MDHEN, SYDVKM. This CDR3 spans 15 amino acids. V was trimmed by 4 bases and J by 4 bases, leaving 14 bases between them. The CDR3 spells CASSSTAGVNQPQHF. The CDR3 DNA reads as TGTGCCAGCAGTTCAACGGCAGGGGTTAATCAGCCCCAGCATTTT.

This chain links TRBV5-6 with TRBJ1-2; D not resolved. This CDR3 spans 13 amino acids. Germline V CDR1 and CDR2: SGHDT, YYEEEE. V was trimmed by 0 bases and J by 4 bases, leaving 7 bases between them. CDR3 protein: CASSLGSRYGYTF. In DNA, the CDR3 is TGTGCCAGCAGCTTGGGGAGTCGCTATGGCTACACCTTC.

J is TRBJ1-5 and V is TRBV4-1; 7 nucleotides match TRBD1. Unmatched junction bases numbered 7, after V lost 4 bases and J lost 4 bases. Germline CDR1 and CDR2: MGHRA and YSYEKL. The CDR3 loop spans 15 amino acids. The DNA of the CDR3 is TGCGCCAGCAGCCGAACACAGGGGCCGAATCAGCCCCAGCATTTT. It codes for CASSRTQGPNQPQHF.

This clone has just a few counts. CDR3 region: CATSTDRDTEAFF. The CDR3 region has the DNA TGTGCAACCTCGACCGACAGGGACACTGAAGCTTTCTTT. The chain employs TRBV19 and TRBJ1-1; TRBD1 matches at 7 bases. Germline V gene lookup returns CDR1 LNHDA and CDR2 SQIVND (reference sequence). The CDR3 has 13 amino acids.

This chain connects TRBV9 to TRBJ2-1; D unclear. The V gene's germline CDR1 is SGDLS and CDR2 YYNGEE. This CDR3 region has 16 residues. The V and J ends lost 0 bases and 0 bases respectively, with 10 bases between them. For the CDR3, the DNA is TGTGCCAGCAGCGTAGGCGGCAGTCGCTCCTACAATGAGCAGTTCTTC. Protein: CASSVGGSRSYNEQFF.

V gene TRBV5-1 combines with J gene TRBJ1-4, with 8 bases aligning to TRBD1. Trimming at V came to 4 bases and at J to 4 bases, leaving 6 bases not matched to a gene. The length of the CDR3 is 15 residues. Germline-derived CDR1 and CDR2 are SGHRS and YFSETQ. Here the CDR3 DNA reads TGCGCCAGCAGCCCCCAGGGGGCAGTTAATGAAAAACTGTTTTTT. Translating gives CASSPQGAVNEKLFF.

V and J are TRBV30 and TRBJ1-3; no clear D gene. V dropped 0 bases and J dropped 3 bases, with 6 bases sitting between them. This CDR3 has 13 amino acids. From germline, CDR1 is GTSNPN and CDR2 SVGIG (reference sequence). The CDR3 protein is CAWSVMYGNTIYF. In DNA, the CDR3 is TGTGCCTGGAGTGTAATGTATGGAAACACCATATATTTT.

Concerning this clone itself: Other DNA sequences within the sample encode an identical CDR3. This sequence joins TRBV11-2 and TRBJ2-3; maybe TRBD2 (6 bases). The V and J ends lost 0 bases and 6 bases respectively, with 7 bases between them. This CDR3 has 13 residues. Germline values: CDR1 SGHAT, CDR2 FQNNGV. CDR3: CASSLDRGDTQYF. The CDR3 nucleotides read TGTGCCAGCAGCTTAGATCGGGGGGATACGCAGTATTTT.

V is TRBV2 and J is TRBJ2-2; D remains unclear. Per germline, CDR1 SNHLY and CDR2 FYNNEI. Trimming removed 2 bases at V and 5 bases at J, with 6 bases between. The CDR3 sequence is 13 residues long. CDR3 in DNA: TGTGCCAGCAGTGAAACGCAGACCGGGGAGCTGTTTTTT. Its translation is CASSETQTGELFF.

This clone has just one count. The chain carries TRBV19 and TRBJ2-1, with D possibly matching TRBD1 (6 bases). Trimming cost V 2 bases and J 5 bases, with 13 bases left between them. There are 15 residues in the CDR3. Germline V gives CDR1 LNHDA, CDR2 SQIVND (reference sequence). Written as DNA, the CDR3 is TGTGCCAGTAGTATATGGGGGACAAATCACAATGAGCAGTTCTTC. This translates into CASSIWGTNHNEQFF.

The sample holds one count of this clone. The V and J genes are TRBV7-2 and TRBJ1-6; D is uncertain. Germline lookup yields CDR1 SGHTA and CDR2 FQGNSA. The CDR3 runs 11 residues. V was trimmed by 5 bases and J by 7 bases, leaving 3 bases between them. The DNA of the CDR3 is TGTGCCAGCAGCCAGAATTCACCCCTCCACTTT. Translating gives CASSQNSPLHF.

This clone was seen only a few times. The chain employs TRBV7-9 and TRBJ2-5; TRBD1 agrees at 7 bases. After removal of 4 bases from V and 5 bases from J, the junction contained 13 bases not matched to a gene. The CDR3 is 16 amino acids. Germline CDR1 SEHNR, CDR2 FQNEAQ (reference sequence). The CDR3 DNA sequence: TGTGCCAGCAGCTCGACAGGGAATGGTCTCGTGGAGACCCAGTACTTC. This gives the protein CASSSTGNGLVETQYF.

This clone was counted a few times. The CDR3: CATSRASRPEYGYTF. The CDR3, as DNA: TGTGCCACCAGCAGAGCGTCTCGGCCGGAGTATGGCTACACCTTC. The V call is TRBV15, the J call TRBJ1-2; unclear D gene. The CDR3 has 15 residues. Trimming shortened V by 1 base and J by 5 bases, and 14 bases separated the two germline ends. Germline CDR1 reads LNHNV; CDR2 reads YYDKDF (reference sequence).

This sequence joins TRBV6-5 and TRBJ1-5, with D uncertain. The germline V gene encodes CDR1 MNHEY and CDR2 SVGAGI. This CDR3 spans 14 amino acids. With 5 bases removed from V and 6 bases from J, the gap between germline ends came to 14 bases. The CDR3 DNA reads as TGTGCCAGCAGTCCCGCGGGGATACCTCAGCCCCAGCATTTT. Translation gives CASSPAGIPQPQHF.

The rearrangement links TRBV29-1 to TRBJ1-2; maybe TRBD1 (6 bases). V shed 7 bases and J shed 2 bases, with 11 bases lying between them. Per germline, CDR1 SQVTM and CDR2 ANQGSEA. The CDR3 runs 12 residues. Here the CDR3 DNA reads TGCAGCGCGAGCACAGGGAACTATGGCTACACCTTC. Protein sequence: CSASTGNYGYTF.

The chain couples TRBV5-4 to TRBJ1-4; 8 bases agree with TRBD1. The CDR3 sequence is 15 residues long. Germline-derived CDR1 and CDR2 are SGHNT and YYREEE (reference sequence). V was clipped by 4 bases and J by 10 bases; unmatched bases: 12. The CDR3 region is CASSISGQDGRKLFF. The CDR3 nucleotides read TGTGCCAGCAGCATCTCGGGACAGGACGGTCGAAAACTGTTTTTT.

The gene calls are TRBV10-2 and TRBJ1-6; D not certain. V dropped 0 bases and J dropped 4 bases, with 4 bases sitting between them. This CDR3 region has 14 residues. Germline CDR1 and CDR2: WSHSY and SAAADI. As DNA, the CDR3 is TGCGCCAGCAGTGAGTCTCAATATAATTCACCCCTCCACTTT. Its protein is CASSESQYNSPLHF.

V is TRBV28 and J is TRBJ1-6; possibly TRBD1 for D (6 bases). Germline V gives CDR1 MDHEN, CDR2 SYDVKM. The CDR3 consists of 12 residues. The ends were cut back, 6 bases at V and 10 bases at J, with 10 bases in the middle. CDR3 bases: TGTGCCAGCAGGAACAGGGTCTCACCCCTCCACTTT. Translated: CASRNRVSPLHF. The full variable domain, completed using reference TRBV28 and TRBJ1-6, is DVKVTQSSRYLVKRTGEKVFLECVQDMDHENMFWYRQDPGLGLRLIYFSYDVKMKEKGDIPEGYSVSREKKERFSLILESASTNQTSMYLCASRNRVSPLHFGNGTRLTVT.

This clone appeared a single time. This chain connects TRBV12-5 to TRBJ2-7, with D possibly being TRBD2 (6 bases). In germline, CDR1 is LGHNT, CDR2 FRNRAP. V dropped 4 bases and J dropped 0 bases, with 16 bases sitting between them. The CDR3 covers 16 residues. The CDR3 loop reads CASGYRLDQGSYEQYF. The CDR3 DNA reads TGTGCTAGTGGTTACAGACTAGACCAAGGCTCCTACGAGCAGTACTTC.

The V call is TRBV5-1, the J call TRBJ2-2; tentatively, D is TRBD1 (5 bases). Germline assignment: CDR1 SGHRS and CDR2 YFSETQ. The V and J ends lost 4 bases and 4 bases respectively, with 5 bases between them. This CDR3 spans 12 amino acids. This CDR3 reads CASSQGTGELFF. CDR3 sequence (DNA): TGCGCCAGCAGCCAGGGCACCGGGGAGCTGTTTTTT.

The chain joins TRBV11-3 to TRBJ1-1, with 7 bases aligning to TRBD1. Losses at the gene ends were 1 base for V and 4 bases for J; bases not matched to a gene: 9. Germline-derived CDR1 and CDR2 are SGHNT and YENEEA. The CDR3 covers 16 residues. CDR3 sequence (DNA): TGTGCCAGCAGCTTAGGACAGGGACGCGGTGGCACTGAAGCTTTCTTT. This translates into CASSLGQGRGGTEAFF.

This clone was picked up one time. The CDR3 region is CASSLRGPWNEQFF. CDR3 DNA sequence: TGTGCCAGCAGTTTGCGGGGCCCTTGGAATGAGCAGTTCTTC. The rearrangement uses TRBV28 and TRBJ2-1, with D possibly TRBD2 on 6 matching bases. Germline CDR1 reads MDHEN; CDR2 reads SYDVKM. V dropped 3 bases and J dropped 7 bases, with 13 bases sitting between them. The CDR3 length is 14 residues. Drawing the rest from reference TRBV28 and TRBJ2-1, the complete variable domain is DVKVTQSSRYLVKRTGEKVFLECVQDMDHENMFWYRQDPGLGLRLIYFSYDVKMKEKGDIPEGYSVSREKKERFSLILESASTNQTSMYLCASSLRGPWNEQFFGPGTRLTVL.

The gene calls are TRBV5-6 and TRBJ2-7; possible D gene TRBD1, 6 bases. Germline CDR1 is SGHDT and CDR2 is YYEEEE. Trimming took off 2 bases at V and 7 bases at J, with 19 bases between the two ends. The CDR3 covers 15 residues. The DNA for the CDR3 is TGTGCCAGCAGCTTCCGGGACACCTACTTAGGTGAGCAGTACTTC. It codes for CASSFRDTYLGEQYF.

This clone was seen just once. The chain recombines TRBV6-4 with TRBJ1-5; D uncertain. CDR1 and CDR2 from the germline V gene are MRHNA and SNTAGT. CDR3 length equals 13 residues. V was cut by 4 bases and J by 6 bases, with 10 bases left in between. The CDR3 protein is CASSGQVGQPQHF. The CDR3 nucleotides read TGTGCCAGCAGTGGGCAGGTGGGTCAGCCCCAGCATTTT.

V gene TRBV2 combines with J gene TRBJ1-5, with 7 bases aligning to TRBD1. J gave up 4 bases and V 6 bases, and 6 bases lay outside the gene matches. This CDR3 contains 14 residues. Germline CDR1 SNHLY, CDR2 FYNNEI. The CDR3 DNA is TGTGCCAGCAGAAGTGACAGGGTGAATCAGCCCCAGCATTTT. Its protein is CASRSDRVNQPQHF.

This clone showed up many times. The chain carries TRBV28 and TRBJ1-1; possibly TRBD1 for D (5 bases). The CDR3 has 12 amino acids. CDR1 and CDR2 from the germline V gene are MDHEN and SYDVKM. V was shortened by 7 bases and J by 5 bases, with 11 bases between the two germline ends. CDR3 sequence reads: CASNRRGTEAFF. CDR3 DNA: TGTGCCAGCAATAGAAGGGGAACTGAAGCTTTCTTT.